The 19 T cell receptor beta chains listed next were all sequenced from one sample in a study of regulatory T cells in long-lasting Graves disease. Time point noted: newly diagnosed GD, antithyroid drugs for less than 3 months. The TCR library was made from RNA that had been extracted from PBMCs in TRIzol. According to the study, TCR beta libraries were built with iRepertoire HTBI primers and CDR3-region Arm-PCR. TCRdb ran MiXCR on the multiplex PCR reads and lists one entry per CDR3 protein. This table has 400,000 to 450,000 distinct CDR3 sequences, under 15% appearing once. A further study also used this sample, focusing on T cells in Graves' hyperthyroidism and ophthalmopathy.

Sequences were derived from peripheral blood mononuclear cells (PBMCs), sampled at new diagnosis, from a patient treated with antithyroid drugs. These receptors came from a woman aged 25 to 39 with Graves disease.

This clonotype occurred many times. This sequence joins TRBV29-1 and TRBJ2-3, with 12 bases that match TRBD2. Trimming removed 5 bases from V and 1 base from J; junction bases left unmatched: 4. In germline, CDR1 is SQVTM, CDR2 ANQGSEA. CDR3 length: 15 amino acids. Here the CDR3 DNA reads TGCAGCGTTCATAGACTAGCGGGAGGCACAGATACGCAGTATTTT. This translates into CSVHRLAGGTDTQYF.

This clonotype was counted ten times or more. The rearrangement uses TRBV7-2 and TRBJ2-1; TRBD2 is a possible D gene (7 bases). V dropped 6 bases and J dropped 3 bases, with 18 bases sitting between them. CDR1 and CDR2 (germline): SGHTA, FQGNSA. This CDR3 has 16 amino acids. DNA for the CDR3: TGTGCCAGCAGTCGCGAGGGGGGGCCCCTCTACAATGAGCAGTTCTTC. Translated, it gives CASSREGGPLYNEQFF.

Only a few counts were recorded for this clonotype. V is TRBV4-1 and J is TRBJ1-6; a weak D match, TRBD1 (5 bases). Trimming removed 4 bases at V and 8 bases at J, with 12 bases between. Germline CDR1 MGHRA, CDR2 YSYEKL. The CDR3 is 14 residues long. The CDR3 sequence is CASSLTGRDSPLHF. The DNA for the CDR3 is TGCGCCAGCAGCCTCACGGGCAGGGATTCACCCCTCCACTTT.

The chain links TRBV5-1 to TRBJ2-6; D might be TRBD1 (8 bases). Germline V gene data show CDR1 as SGHRS and CDR2 as YFSETQ. Trimming stripped 5 bases from V and 0 bases from J, with 21 bases between. The CDR3 loop spans 19 amino acids. The CDR3 region is CASRGGIRDRYSGANVLTF. The DNA for the CDR3 is TGCGCCAGCAGGGGGGGGATCCGGGACAGGTACTCTGGGGCCAACGTCCTGACTTTC.

This clonotype was picked up many times. V gene TRBV9 combines with J gene TRBJ1-2; D is perhaps TRBD1 (6 bases). Germline CDR1 and CDR2: SGDLS and YYNGEE. Trimming took 0 bases from V and 5 from J, leaving 11 bases between them. The CDR3 loop spans 14 amino acids. The CDR3 spells CASSVDSGAYGYTF. The CDR3 DNA sequence: TGTGCCAGCAGCGTAGACTCAGGGGCTTATGGCTACACCTTC.

This clonotype has only a few counts. In DNA, the CDR3 is TGTGCCAGCAGTCAGACAGGGTACGGAAACACCATATATTTT. Residues: CASSQTGYGNTIYF. The chain joins TRBV28 to TRBJ1-3, with 7 bases identical to TRBD1. This CDR3 has 14 amino acids. CDR1 is MDHEN and CDR2 is SYDVKM in the germline V gene. V shed 5 bases and J 4 bases; nucleotides not matched to a gene: 5.

This clonotype was counted ten times or more. In nucleotides, the CDR3 is TGTGCCAGTAGTATGCGGACTGACTCCTACGAGCAGTACTTC. It specifies CASSMRTDSYEQYF. The rearrangement uses TRBV19 and TRBJ2-7; TRBD2 might be the D (5 bases). Trimming shortened V by 3 bases and J by 0 bases, and 9 bases separated the two germline ends. This CDR3 contains 14 residues. Germline V gene lookup returns CDR1 LNHDA and CDR2 SQIVND (reference sequence).

The V and J genes are TRBV6-1 and TRBJ1-2, with TRBD1 matching over 8 bases. The germline CDR1 and CDR2 sequences are MNHNS and SASEGT. The CDR3 contains 15 residues. Trimming took 1 base from V and 6 from J; bases not matched to a gene: 7. CDR3 nucleotides: TGTGCCAGCAGTGAAGTTTGGGCAGGGGGCGATGGCTACACCTTC. Its protein product is CASSEVWAGGDGYTF.

V usage is TRBV30 and J usage is TRBJ1-5; D gene unclear. The V end was cut by 2 bases, the J end by 7 bases, with 12 bases between. The CDR3 is made up of 13 amino acids. CDR1 and CDR2 from the germline V gene are GTSNPN and SVGIG (reference sequence). Here the CDR3 DNA reads TGTGCCTGGAGTACTGGGGAAGGCCAGCCCCAGCATTTT. This translates into CAWSTGEGQPQHF.

This clonotype was seen repeatedly, ten times or more. V usage is TRBV12-3 or TRBV12-4 and J usage is TRBJ1-2, with D possibly TRBD1 on 5 matching bases. Deletions cut 6 bases from V and 7 bases from J, with 12 bases between. The CDR3 contains 12 residues. In DNA, the CDR3 is TGTGCCAGCAGCTCCTCGGGGGTTGGCTACACCTTC. This codes for CASSSSGVGYTF.

This clonotype was seen a handful of times. A single base separates this from a much larger clone, so it may be a read error. The genes are TRBV20-1 and TRBJ2-7; 9 nucleotides line up with TRBD2. The germline CDR1 and CDR2 sequences are DFQATT and SNEGSKA (reference sequence). The CDR3 runs to 15 residues. CDR3 sequence (DNA): TGCAATGCTAGCCCCCGTAGCGGGAGTGGCGCCGAGCAGTACTTC. Its translation is CNASPRSGSGAEQYF.

There are many counts of this clonotype. The chain couples TRBV3-1 to TRBJ2-4; D may match TRBD1 or TRBD2 (5 bases each). V was cut by 4 bases and J by 1 base, with 14 bases left in between. Germline CDR1 and CDR2: LGHDT and YNNKEL (reference sequence). The CDR3 is made up of 16 amino acids. The CDR3: CASSPTGALAKNIQYF. CDR3 DNA: TGTGCCAGCAGCCCGACCGGGGCTCTGGCCAAAAACATTCAGTACTTC.

This clonotype was seen many times. V usage is TRBV19 and J usage is TRBJ2-5; unclear D gene. The CDR3 totals 16 residues. Deletions cut 8 bases from V and 2 bases from J, with 21 bases between. The germline V gene has CDR1 LNHDA and CDR2 SQIVND (reference sequence). CDR3 amino acids: CASSVGSGLSQETQYF. CDR3 coding DNA: TGTGCCAGTTCAGTCGGGTCAGGTCTCTCGCAAGAGACCCAGTACTTC.

This clonotype was detected only a few times. The chain joins TRBV5-1 to TRBJ2-2; 9 positions agree with TRBD1. Germline V gene lookup returns CDR1 SGHRS and CDR2 YFSETQ. CDR3 length: 14 residues. The V gene end was trimmed by 5 bases and the J gene end by 4 bases; junction bases not matched to a gene: 3. The CDR3 spells CASRQGAITGELFF. The DNA of the CDR3 is TGCGCCAGCAGACAGGGGGCGATCACCGGGGAGCTGTTTTTT.

This clonotype was recorded a few times. V is TRBV12-3 or TRBV12-4 and J is TRBJ2-1, with D perhaps being TRBD1 or TRBD2 (7 bases each). V lost 6 bases and J lost 14, with 14 bases in between. This CDR3 is 11 amino acids long. The CDR3 loop is CASSPGGGEFF. The CDR3 region has the DNA TGTGCCAGCAGCCCAGGGGGGGGGGAGTTCTTC.

At least ten counts were recorded for this clonotype. The chain uses TRBV6-1 and TRBJ2-7, with a tentative D call TRBD1 (6 bases). This CDR3 spans 12 amino acids. The germline V gene encodes CDR1 MNHNS and CDR2 SASEGT. Trimming pared 6 bases from V and 10 bases from J, leaving 16 bases between. The CDR3 bases are TGTGCCAGCAGGTCCGGGACAACCACCCAGTACTTC. As protein: CASRSGTTTQYF.

This clonotype was detected many times. In DNA, the CDR3 is TGTGCCAGCAGTCCCAGGACAGGGGCCTCGACGGGCGGCGGGCTGTTTTTT. Translating gives CASSPRTGASTGGGLFF. The rearrangement uses TRBV12-3 or TRBV12-4 and TRBJ2-2; the match to TRBD1 covers 9 bases. This CDR3 comprises 17 residues. With V trimmed by 5 bases and J by 13 bases, 20 bases remained unmatched.

This chain connects TRBV5-1 to TRBJ2-2, with D uncertain. Deletions cut 0 bases from V and 7 bases from J, with 7 bases between. CDR1 and CDR2 from the germline V gene are SGHRS and YFSETQ. The CDR3 length is 13 residues. The CDR3 nucleotides are TGCGCCAGCAGCTTGGAAGTGGGCGGGGAGCTGTTTTTT. It encodes CASSLEVGGELFF.

This clonotype was seen many times. The chain carries TRBV2 and TRBJ2-1, with 7 bases matching TRBD2. In germline, CDR1 is SNHLY, CDR2 FYNNEI. This CDR3 spans 19 amino acids. V lost 6 bases to trimming and J lost 6 bases; unmatched junction nucleotides: 23. The CDR3 is CASSAGLGMSLFLSNEQFF. The CDR3 bases are TGTGCCAGCAGCGCCGGACTAGGAATGAGTCTATTTTTATCCAATGAGCAGTTCTTC.